One sample yielded the 27 T cell receptor beta chains listed below, sequenced in a study of T cell responses to AZD1222 COVID-19 vaccine. TCRdb keeps only in-frame clones here, not all; method: immunoSEQ multiplex PCR. The table has 60,000 to 75,000 clones, around four fifths seen once; the top ten hold about 6.5%. This specimen consisted of peripheral blood, obtained 28 days after the second AZD1222 dose. The origin of the receptors is an adult who received the AZD1222 COVID-19 vaccine.

The gene calls are TRBV12-5 and TRBJ1-5; 8 nucleotides agree with TRBD1. Germline CDR1 and CDR2: LGHNT and FRNRAP. The CDR3 has 16 amino acids. Germline trimming cut 0 bases from V and 11 bases from J; bases unmatched to any gene: 12. The CDR3, as DNA: TGTGCTAGTGGTTTGGTTGGACAGGGTCCGACCATTTCCCAGCATTTT. This sequence encodes CASGLVGQGPTISQHF.

The rearrangement joins TRBV5-1 to TRBJ2-5; possibly TRBD2 for D (6 bases). The CDR3 has 14 amino acids. Germline CDR1 and CDR2: SGHRS and YFSETQ. Trimming left V 4 bases short and J 1 base short, with 11 bases between. For the CDR3, the DNA is TGCGCCAGCAGCATGACTAGGTTCCAAGAGACCCAGTACTTC. Translating it yields CASSMTRFQETQYF.

In nucleotides, the CDR3 is TGTGCCAGCAGTCCCGGGACCTCAGGGGGCTACACCTTC. Translated: CASSPGTSGGYTF. The chain carries TRBV6-5 and TRBJ1-2; weak D call: TRBD1 (5 bases). The CDR3 sequence is 13 residues long. The V and J ends lost 5 bases and 8 bases respectively, with 15 bases between them. CDR1 MNHEY and CDR2 SVGAGI come from the germline V gene.

The rearrangement joins TRBV20-1 to TRBJ2-1; D unclear. The length of the CDR3 is 13 residues. Germline lookup yields CDR1 DFQATT and CDR2 SNEGSKA (reference sequence). V was pared by 3 bases and J by 4 bases, with 10 bases between. The CDR3 region has the DNA TGCAGTGCTAGTCAGTCGGAGTACAATGAGCAGTTCTTC. Its translation is CSASQSEYNEQFF.

The V gene is TRBV14, the J gene TRBJ1-6, with a weak D call TRBD1 (6 bases). Germline lookup yields CDR1 SGHDN and CDR2 FVKESK. Trimming pared 2 bases from V and 6 bases from J, leaving 8 bases between. The CDR3 consists of 14 residues. The CDR3 region has the DNA TGTGCCAGCAGCCAAACAGGGTTTAATTCACCCCTCCACTTT. Translating it yields CASSQTGFNSPLHF.

As DNA, the CDR3 is TGTGCCAGCAGCCAATGGACAGGGGGCGACTATGGCTACACCTTC. As protein: CASSQWTGGDYGYTF. The rearrangement links TRBV3-1 (or the pseudogene TRBV3-2) to TRBJ1-2, with 11 bases identical to TRBD1. This CDR3 spans 15 amino acids. Germline V gives CDR1 LGHDT, CDR2 YNNKEL (reference sequence). V was pared by 2 bases and J by 3 bases, with 2 bases of the junction left unmatched.

This clone appeared a few times. V and J are TRBV15 and TRBJ1-4, with 9 bases aligning to TRBD1. CDR1 is LNHNV, CDR2 YYDKDF, per germline (reference sequence). Trimming took 3 bases from V and 4 from J; bases not matched to a gene: 3. The CDR3 has 15 residues. The CDR3 bases are TGTGCCACCAGCAGGAGACAGGGGGTTAATGAAAAACTGTTTTTT. This encodes CATSRRQGVNEKLFF.

V is TRBV4-1 and J is TRBJ1-2; 7 nucleotides line up with TRBD1. Germline CDR1 MGHRA, CDR2 YSYEKL. The J segment lost 0 bases and the V segment lost 6 bases, leaving 4 bases of the junction unmatched. The CDR3 covers 14 residues. CDR3: CASRPGQTNYGYTF. The CDR3 DNA reads as TGCGCCAGCAGACCGGGACAGACTAACTATGGCTACACCTTC.

This clone appeared a few times. The chain couples TRBV7-6 to TRBJ1-3; D may be TRBD1 (5 bases). This CDR3 is built from 16 residues. Per germline, CDR1 SGHVS and CDR2 FNYEAQ. V lost 6 bases and J 1 base, leaving 16 bases between the germline ends. In DNA form, the CDR3 reads TGTGCCAGCAGATCTGGGACTCCCTCTTCTGGAAACACCATATATTTT. Translated: CASRSGTPSSGNTIYF.

V usage is TRBV14 and J usage is TRBJ1-3; 8 bases map to TRBD1. The CDR3 sequence is 18 residues long. In germline, CDR1 is SGHDN, CDR2 FVKESK. The ends lost 0 bases at V and 4 bases at J; junction bases unmatched: 11. This CDR3 reads CASSQEQDRVYFGNTIYF. DNA of the CDR3: TGTGCCAGCAGCCAAGAACAGGACAGGGTGTACTTCGGAAACACCATATATTTT.

The CDR3 loop reads CASRPGVHTEAFF. CDR3 bases: TGTGCCAGCAGACCGGGGGTACACACTGAAGCTTTCTTT. The rearrangement links TRBV28 to TRBJ1-1; tentative D call: TRBD1 (5 bases). The CDR3 has 13 amino acids. V dropped 6 bases and J dropped 3 bases, with 11 bases sitting between them. Germline lookup yields CDR1 MDHEN and CDR2 SYDVKM.

V usage is TRBV10-3 and J usage is TRBJ1-5, with D perhaps TRBD1 (5 bases). Trimming took off 4 bases at V and 6 bases at J, with 19 bases between the two ends. Looked up from germline, CDR1 is ENHRY and CDR2 is SYGVKD. This CDR3 is 16 amino acids long. CDR3 coding DNA: TGTGCCATCAGTGGGGGCAGGGTCCTTGAAGGTCAGCCCCAGCATTTT. It encodes CAISGGRVLEGQPQHF.

J is TRBJ1-2 and V is TRBV7-9; 7 nucleotides line up with TRBD1. The CDR3 runs to 14 residues. V lost 5 bases to trimming and J lost 1 base; unmatched junction nucleotides: 4. The germline V gene encodes CDR1 SEHNR and CDR2 FQNEAQ (reference sequence). DNA for the CDR3: TGTGCCAGCAGCCAAGACAGGGATAACTATGGCTACACCTTC. Translating it yields CASSQDRDNYGYTF.

The chain couples TRBV2 to TRBJ1-4; D is unresolved. Germline values: CDR1 SNHLY, CDR2 FYNNEI. V was trimmed by 0 bases and J by 1 base, leaving 12 bases between them. This CDR3 comprises 17 residues. The CDR3 region is CASSEAGSLVTNEKLFF. The CDR3 coding sequence is TGTGCCAGCAGTGAAGCTGGGTCCCTGGTAACTAATGAAAAACTGTTTTTT.

The V and J genes are TRBV29-1 and TRBJ1-1; D unclear. Germline CDR1 reads SQVTM; CDR2 reads ANQGSEA. The CDR3 loop spans 13 amino acids. V shed 6 bases and J shed 0 bases, with 11 bases lying between them. The CDR3 coding sequence is TGCAGCGTGGGCCCAGGCATGAACACTGAAGCTTTCTTT. Protein: CSVGPGMNTEAFF.

This clone was detected a few times. This sequence joins TRBV3-1 (or the pseudogene TRBV3-2) and TRBJ2-6; no definite D call. The CDR3 is 18 residues long. Germline V lookup: CDR1 LGHDT, CDR2 YNNKEL (reference sequence). The ends were cut back, 5 bases at V and 0 bases at J, with 17 bases in the middle. CDR3 sequence (DNA): TGTGCCAGCAGCAATCCGGTCGTTACGGGCTCTGGGGCCAACGTCCTGACTTTC. Translation gives CASSNPVVTGSGANVLTF.

This chain links TRBV6-5 with TRBJ1-2; TRBD1 matches at 8 bases. The CDR3 covers 14 residues. J lost 2 bases, V lost 2 bases, and 1 base had no gene match. The germline gives CDR1 MNHEY, CDR2 SVGAGI. CDR3 sequence (DNA): TGTGCCAGCAGTTACCGACAGGGGAACTATGGCTACACCTTC. Translated, it gives CASSYRQGNYGYTF.

The rearrangement uses TRBV6-5 and TRBJ2-5, with D possibly being TRBD2 (6 bases). CDR1 is MNHEY, CDR2 SVGAGI, per germline. The V end lost 7 bases, the J end lost 4 bases, and 13 bases lay between the germline ends. This CDR3 region has 13 residues. Here the CDR3 reads CASTANGGETQYF. The CDR3 nucleotides are TGTGCCAGCACCGCCAACGGGGGAGAGACCCAGTACTTC.

In its sample, this clone was seen once. The rearrangement joins TRBV7-8 to TRBJ2-5, with 11 bases aligning to TRBD1. Unmatched junction bases numbered 12, after V lost 4 bases and J lost 5 bases. The CDR3 contains 17 residues. Germline V CDR1 and CDR2: SGHVS, FQNEAQ. The CDR3 DNA is TGTGCCAGCAGCTCCAGGACAGGGGGCGACGGTAGCGAGACCCAGTACTTC. Protein sequence: CASSSRTGGDGSETQYF.

This clone was counted a few times. The rearrangement links TRBV10-3 to TRBJ2-2; tentatively, D is TRBD1 (5 bases). V lost 8 bases to trimming and J lost 0 bases, with 7 bases between them. This CDR3 comprises 13 residues. CDR1 is ENHRY and CDR2 is SYGVKD in the germline V gene. Here the CDR3 reads CAIGAANTGELFF. CDR3 nucleotides: TGTGCCATCGGGGCCGCGAACACCGGGGAGCTGTTTTTT.

The chain employs TRBV6-5 and TRBJ2-1; 8 nucleotides align to TRBD1. This CDR3 is 16 amino acids long. J lost 0 bases, V lost 2 bases, and 3 bases had no gene match. CDR1 MNHEY and CDR2 SVGAGI come from the germline V gene. Written as DNA, the CDR3 is TGTGCCAGCAGTTACACAGGGGGGAACTCCTACAATGAGCAGTTCTTC. This codes for CASSYTGGNSYNEQFF.

A single count supports this clone. The chain combines TRBV11-3 with TRBJ2-2; D not certain. Germline V lookup: CDR1 SGHNT, CDR2 YENEEA. The CDR3 runs to 13 residues. Trimming took off 3 bases at V and 6 bases at J, with 8 bases between the two ends. The CDR3 sequence: CASSFTRAGELFF. The CDR3 DNA reads as TGTGCCAGCAGCTTTACTCGGGCCGGGGAGCTGTTTTTT.

The chain couples TRBV4-2 to TRBJ1-5; 11 bases are a match to TRBD1. The CDR3 runs to 17 residues. Germline V gives CDR1 LGHNA, CDR2 YNFKEQ. Trimming at V came to 2 bases and at J to 4 bases, leaving 7 bases not matched to a gene. CDR3 coding DNA: TGTGCCAGCAGCCAAAAACCGGGACAGGGGGAAAATCAGCCCCAGCATTTT. Translated: CASSQKPGQGENQPQHF.

The chain carries TRBV3-1 (or the pseudogene TRBV3-2) and TRBJ1-1; D not certain. Germline loops: CDR1 LGHDT, CDR2 YNNKEL (reference sequence). Trimming took off 4 bases at V and 2 bases at J, with 11 bases between the two ends. The CDR3 covers 14 residues. DNA of the CDR3: TGTGCCAGCAGCCTAGAATTGGCCAACACTGAAGCTTTCTTT. It translates to CASSLELANTEAFF.

The chain employs TRBV30 and TRBJ1-1, with D unclear. The CDR3 runs 13 residues. Deletions cut 2 bases from V and 9 bases from J, with 16 bases between. In germline, CDR1 is GTSNPN, CDR2 SVGIG (reference sequence). This CDR3 is CAWSPRMSRQAFF. Written as DNA, the CDR3 is TGTGCCTGGAGTCCAAGGATGAGTCGTCAAGCTTTCTTT.

This clone came up a few times. The chain combines TRBV19 with TRBJ2-5; D possibly corresponds to TRBD1 (6 bases). This CDR3 is 16 amino acids long. Germline CDR1 LNHDA, CDR2 SQIVND (reference sequence). V was cut by 6 bases and J by 1 base, with 18 bases left in between. CDR3 sequence: CASSTGGRDAQETQYF. The CDR3 nucleotides are TGTGCCAGTAGCACTGGGGGCAGGGATGCCCAAGAGACCCAGTACTTC.

The gene calls are TRBV15 and TRBJ2-2; D is unclear. Germline-derived CDR1 and CDR2 are LNHNV and YYDKDF (reference sequence). Trimming took 0 bases from V and 0 from J, leaving 8 bases between them. This CDR3 contains 16 residues. The chain's CDR3 is CATSRDPPANTGELFF. Here the CDR3 DNA reads TGTGCCACCAGCAGAGATCCCCCAGCGAACACCGGGGAGCTGTTTTTT.